This entry lists 13 T cell receptor beta chains sequenced from one sample in a study of OX40 agonist ivuxolimab in advanced cancers. TCRdb's table, derived via immunoSEQ multiplex PCR, lists solely in-frame clones and lacks some. The sample consists of approximately 79,000 clones, around 92% of them appearing once. The material was CD4+ or CD8+ T cells sorted from blood, obtained in a trial of the OX40 agonist ivuxolimab. These receptors were obtained from an adult with an advanced solid tumor such as melanoma, head and neck, liver or kidney cancer.

CDR3 sequence: CASSSPGQHGTIYF. In DNA, the CDR3 is TGCGCCAGCAGTTCTCCGGGACAGCACGGCACCATATATTTT. The V call is TRBV4-1, the J call TRBJ1-3; 7 bases are shared with TRBD1. This CDR3 has 14 residues. V shed 6 bases, J shed 9 bases, and the junction held 11 bases outside the gene matches. Germline values: CDR1 MGHRA, CDR2 YSYEKL.

Points on this clone: An end of the junction does not agree with germline; a read error may underlie this. The chain uses TRBV29-1 and TRBJ2-1; a weak D match, TRBD1 (6 bases). CDR1 and CDR2 (germline): SQVTM, ANQGSEA. The CDR3 covers 11 residues. DNA for the CDR3: TGCAGCGTTGCACAGGGTCTATTGTGGGTCTTC. It is translated as CSVAQGLLWVF.

In nucleotides, the CDR3 is TGTGCCAGCAGTCAAGACAGGGTAGAGGAAAAACTGTTTTTT. Translation: CASSQDRVEEKLFF. The V and J genes are TRBV6-5 and TRBJ1-4; TRBD1 aligns across 7 bases. V shed 5 bases and J 8 bases; nucleotides not matched to a gene: 8. The CDR3 runs to 14 residues. Germline lookup yields CDR1 MNHEY and CDR2 SVGAGI.

This clone was picked up one time. The chain carries TRBV27 and TRBJ2-1, with 8 bases lining up with TRBD1. CDR1 is MNHEY, CDR2 SMNVEV, per germline (reference sequence). The CDR3 sequence is 17 residues long. With 1 base clipped from V and 4 bases from J, the junction kept 9 bases outside the gene matches. DNA of the CDR3: TGTGCCAGCAGTTTATTGGCTTCAGGGGGCGCGTACAATGAGCAGTTCTTC. Its translation is CASSLLASGGAYNEQFF.

V and J are TRBV7-9 and TRBJ2-7; maybe TRBD2 (6 bases). Trimming removed 1 base from V and 0 bases from J, with 13 bases in between. CDR3 length equals 16 residues. Germline CDR1 SEHNR, CDR2 FQNEAQ (reference sequence). The CDR3 DNA reads TGTGCCAGCAGCTTAGGGGGACTGCTGACCTCCTACGAGCAGTACTTC. It encodes CASSLGGLLTSYEQYF.

This sequence joins TRBV10-2 and TRBJ1-2; weak D call: TRBD1 (5 bases). CDR1 and CDR2 (germline): WSHSY, SAAADI. The CDR3 length is 14 residues. Trimming took off 2 bases at V and 4 bases at J, with 11 bases between the two ends. The CDR3: CASSEGAGFYGYTF. In DNA, the CDR3 is TGCGCCAGCAGTGAGGGGGCAGGCTTCTATGGCTACACCTTC.

V and J are TRBV4-1 and TRBJ2-7, with a possible D match to TRBD1 (6 bases). The ends were cut back, 4 bases at V and 0 bases at J, with 19 bases in the middle. Germline-derived CDR1 and CDR2 are MGHRA and YSYEKL. The length of the CDR3 is 17 residues. The CDR3 DNA is TGCGCCAGCAGCCCAAGTGGGGGCGGTTCTGGCTCCTACGAGCAGTACTTC. Its protein product is CASSPSGGGSGSYEQYF.

The chain links TRBV4-1 to TRBJ1-5, with 12 positions matching TRBD1. V shed 1 base and J 7 bases; nucleotides not matched to a gene: 5. CDR3 length: 16 residues. Germline V gives CDR1 MGHRA, CDR2 YSYEKL. The CDR3 spells CASSQGGTGGRQPQHF. The CDR3 nucleotides are TGCGCCAGCAGCCAAGGAGGGACAGGGGGCAGGCAGCCCCAGCATTTT.

The V call is TRBV15, the J call TRBJ1-2; 7 nucleotides match TRBD1. Germline-derived CDR1 and CDR2 are LNHNV and YYDKDF (reference sequence). The CDR3 totals 14 residues. V gave up 2 bases and J gave up 8 bases; unmatched junction bases: 8. The CDR3 protein is CATSRPTPGGGYTF. The CDR3 DNA sequence: TGTGCCACCAGCAGACCCACGCCAGGGGGAGGCTACACCTTC. Full variable domain (remainder filled in from reference TRBV15 and TRBJ1-2): DAMVIQNPRYQVTQFGKPVTLSCSQTLNHNVMYWYQQKSSQAPKLLFHYYDKDFNNEADTPDNFQSRRPNTSFCFLDIRSPGLGDTAMYLCATSRPTPGGGYTFGSGTRLTVV.

The table lists this clone with a count of one. The chain has TRBV5-1 and TRBJ2-7; weak D call: TRBD2 (7 bases). Per germline, CDR1 SGHRS and CDR2 YFSETQ. V was trimmed by 0 bases and J by 3 bases, leaving 10 bases between them. The CDR3 contains 14 residues. CDR3 DNA: TGCGCCAGCAGCTTGGCCGGGGGGCGCTACGAGCAGTACTTC. It is translated as CASSLAGGRYEQYF.

The rearrangement uses TRBV18 and TRBJ2-7; D ambiguous. The CDR3 runs to 15 residues. Trimming removed 0 bases from V and 0 bases from J, with 9 bases in between. Germline CDR1 KGHSH, CDR2 LQKENI. The CDR3 spells CASSPPLKSSYEQYF. In DNA, the CDR3 is TGTGCCAGCTCACCACCGCTCAAGAGCTCCTACGAGCAGTACTTC. The variable domain in full, with the rest retrieved from reference TRBV18 and TRBJ2-7, is NAGVMQNPRHLVRRRGQEARLRCSPMKGHSHVYWYRQLPEEGLKFMVYLQKENIIDESGMPKERFSAEFPKEGPSILRIQQVVRGDSAAYFCASSPPLKSSYEQYFGPGTRLTVT.

This chain connects TRBV6-6 to TRBJ1-1; D call uncertain. The germline CDR1 and CDR2 sequences are MNHNY and SVGAGI (reference sequence). This CDR3 comprises 11 residues. Trimming left V 10 bases short and J 0 bases short, with 6 bases between. The CDR3 region has the DNA TGTGCCACCCTAGTGAACACTGAAGCTTTCTTT. It encodes CATLVNTEAFF.

This chain uses TRBV2 with TRBJ1-4; 9 nucleotides match TRBD1. The trim removed 5 bases at V and 6 bases at J, leaving 4 bases unmatched. This CDR3 region has 14 residues. The germline gives CDR1 SNHLY, CDR2 FYNNEI. CDR3 protein: CASSLGQGYEKLFF. CDR3 sequence (DNA): TGTGCCAGCAGTCTAGGACAGGGGTATGAAAAACTGTTTTTT.